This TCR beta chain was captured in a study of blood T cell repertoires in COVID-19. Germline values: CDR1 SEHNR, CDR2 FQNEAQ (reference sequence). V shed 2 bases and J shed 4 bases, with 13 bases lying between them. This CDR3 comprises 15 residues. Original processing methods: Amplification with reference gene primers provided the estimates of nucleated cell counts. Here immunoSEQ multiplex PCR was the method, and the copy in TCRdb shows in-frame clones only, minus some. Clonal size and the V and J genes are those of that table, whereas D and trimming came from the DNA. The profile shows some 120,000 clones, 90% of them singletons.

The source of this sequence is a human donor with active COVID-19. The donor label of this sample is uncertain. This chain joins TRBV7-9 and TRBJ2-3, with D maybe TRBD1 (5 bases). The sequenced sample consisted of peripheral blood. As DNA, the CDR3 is TGTGCCAGCAGCTTATACAGGTCTCAAGCAGATACGCAGTATTTT. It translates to CASSLYRSQADTQYF.